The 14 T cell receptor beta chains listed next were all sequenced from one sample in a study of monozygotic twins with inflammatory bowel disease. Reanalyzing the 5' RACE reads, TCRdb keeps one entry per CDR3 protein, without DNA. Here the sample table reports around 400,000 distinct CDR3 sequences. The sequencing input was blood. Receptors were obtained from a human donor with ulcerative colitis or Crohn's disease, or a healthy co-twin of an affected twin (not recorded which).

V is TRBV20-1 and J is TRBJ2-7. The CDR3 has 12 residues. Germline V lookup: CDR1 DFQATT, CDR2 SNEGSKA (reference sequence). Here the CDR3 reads CSARDNAYEQYF.

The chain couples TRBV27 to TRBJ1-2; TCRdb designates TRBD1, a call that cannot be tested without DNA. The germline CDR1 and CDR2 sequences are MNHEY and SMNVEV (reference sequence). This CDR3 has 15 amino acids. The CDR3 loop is CASSLFGAPNYGYTF.

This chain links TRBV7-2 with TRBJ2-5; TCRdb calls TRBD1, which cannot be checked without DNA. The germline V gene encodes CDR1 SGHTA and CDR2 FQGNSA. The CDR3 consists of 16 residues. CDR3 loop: CASSFPRGSTQETQYF. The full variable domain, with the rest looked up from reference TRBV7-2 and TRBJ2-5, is GAGVSQSPSNKVTEKGKDVELRCDPISGHTALYWYRQSLGQGLEFLIYFQGNSAPDKSGLPSDRFSAERTGGSVSTLTIQRTQQEDSAVYLCASSFPRGSTQETQYFGPGTRLLVL.

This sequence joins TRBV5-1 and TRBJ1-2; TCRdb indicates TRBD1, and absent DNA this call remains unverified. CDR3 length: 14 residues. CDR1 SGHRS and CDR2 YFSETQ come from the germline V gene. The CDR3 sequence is CASSLDGTAYGYTF.

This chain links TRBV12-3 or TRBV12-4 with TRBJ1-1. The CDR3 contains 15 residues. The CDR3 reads CASSSLEVWNTEAFF.

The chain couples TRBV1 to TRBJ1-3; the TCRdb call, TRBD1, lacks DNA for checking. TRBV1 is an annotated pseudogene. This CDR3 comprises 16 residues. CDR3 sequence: CTSSQRTGNTGNTIYF.

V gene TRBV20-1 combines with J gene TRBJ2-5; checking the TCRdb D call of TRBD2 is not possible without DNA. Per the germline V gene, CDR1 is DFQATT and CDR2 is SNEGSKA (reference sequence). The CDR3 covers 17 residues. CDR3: CSARDPRPLAGQETQYF.

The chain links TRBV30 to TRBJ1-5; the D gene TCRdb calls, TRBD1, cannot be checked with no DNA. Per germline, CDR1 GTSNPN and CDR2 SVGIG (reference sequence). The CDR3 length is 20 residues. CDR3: CAWSVPVGPGQPGSNQPQHF.

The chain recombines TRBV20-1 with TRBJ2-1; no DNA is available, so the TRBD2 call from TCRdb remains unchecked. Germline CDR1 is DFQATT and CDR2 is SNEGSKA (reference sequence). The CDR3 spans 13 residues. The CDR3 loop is CSASGLSNYEQFF.

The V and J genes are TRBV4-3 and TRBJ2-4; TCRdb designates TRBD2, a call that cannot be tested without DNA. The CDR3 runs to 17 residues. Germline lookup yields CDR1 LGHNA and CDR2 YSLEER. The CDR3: CASSQDKETPPQDIQYF.

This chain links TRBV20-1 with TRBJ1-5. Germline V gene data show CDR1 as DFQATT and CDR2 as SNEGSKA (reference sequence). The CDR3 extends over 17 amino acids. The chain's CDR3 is CSARRDGDWYGNQPQHF.

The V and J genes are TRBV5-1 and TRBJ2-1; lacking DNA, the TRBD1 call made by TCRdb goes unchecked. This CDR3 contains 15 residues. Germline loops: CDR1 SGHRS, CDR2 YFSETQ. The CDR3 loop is CASSLPGQGLNEQFF.

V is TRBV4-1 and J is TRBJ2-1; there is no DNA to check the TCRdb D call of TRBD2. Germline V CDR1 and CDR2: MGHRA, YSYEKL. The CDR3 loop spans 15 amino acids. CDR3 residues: CASSQGVAGVGEQFF.

The chain's CDR3 is CSANSGLVESTDTQYF. V usage is TRBV20-1 and J usage is TRBJ2-3; TCRdb calls TRBD2, which cannot be checked without DNA. This CDR3 is built from 16 residues. Germline V gene lookup returns CDR1 DFQATT and CDR2 SNEGSKA (reference sequence).